This T cell receptor (beta chain) came from a study of cytomegalovirus exposure and HLA in healthy donors (dated by TCRdb to about 2017). Describing the broader study: An earlier analysis of some 600 of the donors reported 250 to 300 Gb of sequence data and about 120 million unique TCR beta sequences obtained from 150 million to 200 million T cells. Across approximately 400 genotyped donors of the cohort, an average of approximately 200,000 unique TCR beta nucleotide sequences per donor were sequenced, and roughly a sixth of those sequences were non-productive. Rather than drawing on any new phenotypic data, the later analysis identified candidate immune exposures from TCR beta sequences and the way those sequences occurred across donors. All discovery cohort repertoires had been generated on a single sequencing platform. In a later genetic analysis, genome-wide SNP genotypes for about three fifths of the 666 donors were used, and that subset was treated as a discovery cohort. An earlier analysis of about 600 of the donors used high-throughput TCR beta sequencing to judge whether each TCR beta V gene segment behaved as functional or pseudogenic. Along with the approximately 670-subject first cohort, a separate validation cohort of over a hundred different subjects was used. The study used immunosequencing to profile the T cell repertoires of hundreds of subjects and linked those repertoires to cytomegalovirus serostatus. Because of strong linkage in the cohort, roughly five DR-DQ haplotypes were treated as single units for association and clustering. To predict cytomegalovirus infection status, the study brought together high-throughput TCR immunosequencing, statistical association of individual TCRs with disease status, and machine learning. Of the roughly 390 genotyped donors, 75% to 85% were placed in the genetic ancestry cluster associated with self-reported Caucasian donors. Approximately 310 gigabases of sequencing data and around 85 million unique TCR sequences made up an early release that covered nearly 650 HLA-typed donors. The number of donors typed differed by locus, with 629-630 for A, B, C, DRB1 and DQB1, 522 for DQA1, 600 to 610 for DPA1, and 400 to 490 for DPB1. The study was designed to test whether signatures of past pathogen exposure could be identified by cataloging public T cell receptors. Alongside the repertoire data, information on donor age, sex, ethnicity and CMV serostatus was compiled. HLA typing included class I and class II loci at four-digit resolution. To study patterns of TCR occurrence, a later analysis re-analyzed previously published TCR beta repertoires from several hundred donors and added high-resolution HLA genotyping.

The cohort consisted of approximately 670 healthy bone marrow donors. At the time of sampling, every cohort member was nominally healthy, though immune exposures that went unrecorded were likely present. The donor was CMV seronegative and belonged to the group of 380 or so seronegative cohort members. A peripheral blood sample was provided by each donor, and peripheral blood mononuclear cells were used for TCR beta sequencing. Genomic DNA extraction from the blood cell samples was performed with the Qiagen DNeasy Blood Extraction Kit. Broader findings and caveats from the paper: According to a later analysis, parvovirus B19, influenza, CMV and Epstein-Barr virus appeared linked to several top co-occurrence clusters. In vitro tests confirmed that a few of the cytomegalovirus-associated TCR beta chains recognize cytomegalovirus antigens. A group of highly shared sequence variants was considered likely to be a technical artifact of the sequencing pipeline. Because counts were too low, about 18 rarely observed V segments, including chromosome 9 orphons, were left out of the earlier analysis of about 620 of the donors. Only TCR beta chains were sequenced in this cohort, and the absence of alpha or paired-chain data limited detectable features. CMV serostatus was the only immune exposure information available for the cohort. Correlated functional status among segregating V segments might be attributable to linkage disequilibrium, but an unknown experimental factor could not be ruled out. According to a later analysis, most CMV-associated TCR beta chains appeared to be HLA-restricted, and the HLA associations seemed to be driven largely by CMV exposure. The classifier was reported to diagnose cytomegalovirus status with high specificity and sensitivity in both the original and validation cohorts. It was suggested by the authors that the approach could potentially be generalized to other disease states and immunological phenotypes. A further reported finding was that TCR beta sequences accurately predicted the HLA-A and HLA-B alleles for most subjects in the first cohort. Compared with the approximately 670-donor mean, donors in an Asian-associated ancestry cluster had fewer N-insertions in productive TCRs, according to a later genetic analysis. A later analysis found that HLA-associated TCR beta chains were more clonally expanded and had lower generation probabilities than equally common non-associated chains. V-gene and J-gene trimming of TCR beta chains was associated with a missense DCLRE1C variant in a later genetic analysis, and the association was replicated in an independent cohort. In a later analysis, 16,951 TCR beta sequences were associated with specific HLA alleles at a false discovery rate of 0.05. In an earlier analysis of around 600 of the donors, most TCR beta V segments were observed in productive rearrangements about 90% or about 30% of the time, broadly matching IMGT annotations. The study gave a list of about 160 TCR beta chains associated with cytomegalovirus. According to a later analysis, TCR association rates differed among HLA loci, with DRB1 alleles showing the most associated TCRs and HLA-C alleles showing the fewest. Most TCR sequences were seen in very few donors, while some public TCRs were found in many individuals. Presence/absence analyses assumed roughly uniform sequencing depth across donors, an assumption that may not hold. Strong co-occurrence of HLA alleles, especially DR and DQ, made assigning TCR associations to individual alleles difficult. HLA typing was unavailable for some donors at each locus, so association tests used only the typed subset. The 87-base-pair reads could not distinguish some IMGT-functional V segments, including TRBV6-2 and TRBV6-3, so those segments were excluded.

Of note for this clone: The specificity of this receptor is unknown. Qualities for individual bases were not recorded, and no much larger clone is one base off.

V is pruned by 2 bases and J by 5 bases, leaving 9 bases of the junction without a gene match. Including cysteine and phenylalanine, the CDR3 has 15 amino acids. Only the CDR3 region is kept as DNA, spanning 45 bases read in frame from base 1. For CDR1 and CDR2, the germline V gene lists SQVTM and ANQGSEA. Libraries were made using the immunoSEQ multiplex PCR assay. A mixture of 60 forward primers for TCR Vbeta segments and 13 reverse primers for TCR Jbeta segments was used in the multiplex PCR. Amplification of the CDR3 region of rearranged TCR beta genes was performed with a multiplex PCR assay on genomic DNA. Amplified TCR beta libraries were sequenced as 87-base-pair reads on the Illumina HiSeq System. From the authors' description of their analysis: In a later analysis, tens of millions of unique TCR beta chains were counted across the 650 to 700 repertoires, and about 9.9 million of these chains were shared by at least two donors. Raw reads were error-corrected and collapsed into unique sequences by a nearest-neighbor algorithm in which closely related sequences were merged to remove PCR and sequencing errors. CDR3 sequences were aligned to IMGT reference sequences to assign V, D and J gene segments. For a sequence to be retained, a match of at least six nucleotides was required to both a V gene segment and a J gene segment. A rearrangement was called productive if the CDR3 had no stop codons and remained in frame with V and J, and every other rearrangement was called non-productive. Following IMGT convention, CDR3 was defined as the stretch from the second conserved V-encoded cysteine to the conserved J-encoded phenylalanine. The earlier analysis of around 640 of the donors excluded sequences that lacked an unambiguous match to a single V gene segment. An earlier analysis of 587 of the donors classified V segments as functional when productive rearrangements were above 56.7% and as segregating when the standard deviation between donors was above 5%. A statistical classification framework was built for diagnosing cytomegalovirus status from the catalog of TCR beta chain sequences. In a later analysis, TCR nucleotide sequences were compared against IMGT/GENE-DB human TR gene sequences so that V and J genes could be assigned. In a later analysis, CDR3 sequences and most-parsimonious VDJ recombination scenarios were assigned using the TCRdist pipeline. In a later analysis, each TCR beta chain was defined by its CDR3 amino acid sequence together with its V-gene family, and reads without a unique V-gene family were excluded. To address suspected cross-contamination and a sequencing artifact, a later analysis removed 450 to 700 highly shared, low-generation-probability nucleotide sequences. A later analysis calculated a clonal expansion index for each public chain from normalized within-repertoire ranks of inferred template counts. Generation probabilities in a later analysis came from a VDJ recombination model fitted to out-of-frame rearrangements, and those results were checked against IGoR. In a later analysis, TCR-TCR, TCR-HLA and TCR-CMV co-occurrence was scored with hypergeometric tests, and a repertoire-size bias correction was applied to TCR pairs. A later analysis estimated false discovery rates by permuting HLA or CMV assignments 20 times. In a later analysis, co-occurring TCRs were grouped using DBSCAN, with TCRdist sequence similarity added in when clustering inside HLA-allele-positive subsets. Co-occurrence clustering excluded repertoires with fewer than 30,000 or more than 120,000 public chains, plus five with anomalous nucleotide sharing. TCRdb carries this immuneACCESS record with in-frame sequences only. Its versions omit some clonotypes, under half of them owing to an unresolved V gene in the studies checked, with the rest unexplained. The V and J calls and clone size are taken from that table; D and trimming were inferred from the DNA. The sample has about 69,000 clones on record, about 70% of them singletons. The ten largest clones take up over 2.5% of the sample.

The chain couples TRBV29-1 to TRBJ2-5; 9 central nucleotides agree with TRBD2. This clonotype originated in a man aged 18 to 29 in good health and CMV-seronegative. The sample was PBMCs. The CDR3 sequence is CSVEIWRGGQETQYF. The DNA sequence is as follows: TGCAGCGTTGAAATCTGGCGGGGGGGCCAGGAGACCCAGTACTTC.